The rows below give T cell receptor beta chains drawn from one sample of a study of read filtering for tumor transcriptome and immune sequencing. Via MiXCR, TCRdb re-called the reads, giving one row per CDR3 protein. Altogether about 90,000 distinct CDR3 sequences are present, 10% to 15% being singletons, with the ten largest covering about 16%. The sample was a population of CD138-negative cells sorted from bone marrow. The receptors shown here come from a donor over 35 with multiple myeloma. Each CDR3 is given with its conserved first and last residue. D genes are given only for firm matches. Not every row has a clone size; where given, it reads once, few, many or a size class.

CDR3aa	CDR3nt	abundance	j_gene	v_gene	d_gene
CASSFRTSGYEQYF	TGTGCCAGCAGCTTTCGGACTAGCGGCTACGAGCAGTACTTC	many	TRBJ2-7	TRBV11-2	TRBD2
CASSQAGHNQPQHF	TGTGCCAGCAGCCAAGCAGGGCACAATCAGCCCCAGCATTTT	few	TRBJ1-5	TRBV28	NA
CASSFTVNTEAFF	TGTGCCAGCAGTTTTACAGTGAACACTGAAGCTTTCTTT	many	TRBJ1-1	TRBV12-3/TRBV12-4	NA
CASTRGLTGSYGYTF	TGTGCCAGCACTAGGGGGCTTACAGGGAGCTATGGCTACACCTTC	once	TRBJ1-2	TRBV6-5	TRBD1
CASSLAGPSGADTQYF	TGTGCCAGCAGCTTAGCGGGTCCCTCAGGGGCAGATACGCAGTATTTT	many	TRBJ2-3	TRBV7-9	NA
CASSPDRGSDNEQFF	TGTGCCAGCAGTCCGGACAGGGGCTCGGACAATGAGCAGTTCTTC	many	TRBJ2-1	TRBV7-3	TRBD1
CSVETGGTEAFF	TGCAGCGTTGAAACGGGGGGCACTGAAGCTTTCTTT	many	TRBJ1-1	TRBV29-1	NA
CASRRGTGELSF	TGCGCCAGCAGAAGGGGAACCGGGGAGCTGTCTTTT	many	TRBJ2-2	TRBV5-1	NA
CASSSGQVFSGANVLTF	TGCGCCAGCAGCTCGGGACAGGTTTTCTCTGGGGCCAACGTCCTGACTTTC	many	TRBJ2-6	TRBV5-1	TRBD1
CAISKGTSGSGEQFF	TGTGCCATCAGCAAAGGGACTAGCGGGAGTGGTGAGCAGTTCTTC	many	TRBJ2-1	TRBV10-3	TRBD2
CASSLSSVSYNEQFF	TGCGCCAGCAGCCTTAGCAGTGTCTCCTACAATGAGCAGTTCTTC	NA	TRBJ2-1	TRBV5-1	NA
CASSLLWSENTEAFF	TGTGCCAGCAGTTTATTGTGGAGTGAGAACACTGAAGCTTTCTTT	few	TRBJ1-1	TRBV27	NA
CASSEGSSSYEQYF	TGTGCCAGCAGTGAAGGCTCTAGCTCCTACGAGCAGTACTTC	many	TRBJ2-7	TRBV25-1	NA
CASSGAAGELNTGELFF	TGTGCCAGCAGTGGGGCCGCCGGGGAGTTAAACACCGGGGAGCTGTTTTTT	many	TRBJ2-2	TRBV6-1	NA
CASSLWDGAIRTDTQYF	TGCGCCAGCAGCTTGTGGGACGGGGCCATCCGCACAGATACGCAGTATTTT	many	TRBJ2-3	TRBV5-1	NA
CASSSPLVAAALGELSF	TGTGCCAGCAGCTCACCATTGGTGGCGGCTGCCCTGGGGGAGCTGTCTTTT	NA	TRBJ2-2	TRBV11-3	NA
CASSLRGGSKNIQYF	TGTGCCAGCAGTTTAAGGGGGGGCTCTAAGAACATTCAGTACTTC	many	TRBJ2-4	TRBV28	NA
CASSLKGGTGINTDTQYF	TGCGCCAGCAGCTTGAAAGGCGGGACAGGGATCAACACAGATACGCAGTATTTT	many	TRBJ2-3	TRBV5-1	TRBD1
CAISGSGRGNEQFF	TGTGCCATCAGTGGGAGCGGGAGAGGCAATGAGCAGTTCTTC	many	TRBJ2-1	TRBV10-3	TRBD2
CASSVTSGYKEQFF	TGTGCCAGCAGTGTGACTAGCGGCTACAAGGAGCAGTTCTTC	NA	TRBJ2-1	TRBV9	TRBD2
CASSLGLRYNEQFF	TGTGCCAGTAGCCTGGGGTTGCGGTACAATGAGCAGTTCTTC	many	TRBJ2-1	TRBV19	NA
CSARDYTGGSYDEQFF	TGCAGTGCTAGAGATTATACAGGGGGGTCCTACGATGAGCAGTTCTTC	many	TRBJ2-1	TRBV20-1	TRBD1
CASSQERPSGTTDTQYF	TGCGCCAGCAGCCAAGAACGGCCTAGCGGGACCACAGATACGCAGTATTTT	few	TRBJ2-3	TRBV4-1	TRBD2
CASSYLDGSTGANVLTF	TGTGCCAGCAGTTACCTGGACGGGTCCACTGGGGCCAACGTCCTGACTTTC	many	TRBJ2-6	TRBV6-2/TRBV6-3	NA
CSVYRGTNEKLFF	TGCAGCGTGTACAGGGGAACTAATGAAAAACTGTTTTTT	many	TRBJ1-4	TRBV29-1	TRBD1
CASSLRGQGNTEAFF	TGCGCCAGCAGCTTGAGGGGACAGGGGAACACTGAAGCTTTCTTT	many	TRBJ1-1	TRBV5-1	TRBD1
CSVAYRLAGGANTGELFF	TGCAGCGTCGCCTACCGCCTAGCGGGAGGCGCGAACACCGGGGAGCTGTTTTTT	few	TRBJ2-2	TRBV29-1	TRBD2
CSVGRDSNEQFF	TGCAGCGTGGGCCGGGACTCCAATGAGCAGTTCTTC	many	TRBJ2-1	TRBV29-1	NA
CASSVGFTDTQYF	TGTGCCAGCAGTGTTGGATTCACAGATACGCAGTATTTT	many	TRBJ2-3	TRBV2	NA
CASTRDNSPLHF	TGTGCCAGCACCAGGGACAATTCACCCCTCCACTTT	many	TRBJ1-6	TRBV12-3/TRBV12-4	NA
CASSQFSGVSVRSERFF	TGTGCCAGCAGCCAATTTAGCGGGGTCTCCGTGCGGAGTGAGCGGTTCTTC	few	TRBJ2-1	TRBV3-1	TRBD2
CSARQGAGNTIYF	TGCAGTGCTAGACAGGGGGCTGGAAACACCATATATTTT	many	TRBJ1-3	TRBV20-1	TRBD1
CASRQGRSEGETQYF	TGTGCCAGCAGACAGGGACGTTCGGAGGGGGAGACCCAGTACTTC	many	TRBJ2-5	TRBV5-5	NA
CASSFYSSGVNEQFF	TGTGCCAGCAGTTTCTATAGTAGCGGGGTCAATGAGCAGTTCTTC	many	TRBJ2-1	TRBV7-2	TRBD2
CSAWTGTNSGYTF	TGCAGTGCCTGGACAGGGACGAACTCTGGCTACACCTTC	many	TRBJ1-2	TRBV20-1	TRBD1
CASSRGAGTSGHNEQFF	TGCGCCAGCAGCAGGGGGGCCGGGACTAGCGGTCACAATGAGCAGTTCTTC	few	TRBJ2-1	TRBV5-1	TRBD2
CSVKGLGGYGYTF	TGCAGCGTTAAGGGTTTGGGGGGCTATGGCTACACCTTC	many	TRBJ1-2	TRBV29-1	NA
CASSYSGRRSSGANVLTF	TGTGCCAGCAGTTACTCGGGACGAAGAAGCTCTGGGGCCAACGTCCTGACTTTC	many	TRBJ2-6	TRBV6-6	NA
CSAHSSYEQYF	TGCAGTGCTCACAGCTCCTACGAGCAGTACTTC	many	TRBJ2-7	TRBV20-1	NA
CASSLGVTSTDTQYF	TGTGCCAGCAGCTTGGGCGTAACTAGCACAGATACGCAGTATTTT	many	TRBJ2-3	TRBV7-3	NA
CASSYPRAAGGYNEQFF	TGTGCCAGCAGTTACCCCCGTGCAGCGGGAGGTTACAATGAGCAGTTCTTC	many	TRBJ2-1	TRBV6-2/TRBV6-3	TRBD2
CASSSIYTSNYGYTF	TGTGCCAGCAGCTCCATCTACACATCTAACTATGGCTACACCTTC	many	TRBJ1-2	TRBV7-2	NA
CASSYRATNEKLFF	TGTGCCAGCAGTTACAGGGCAACTAATGAAAAACTGTTTTTT	many	TRBJ1-4	TRBV19	NA
CASSRGAETNEQFF	TGTGCCAGCAGCCGCGGGGCAGAAACCAATGAGCAGTTCTTC	many	TRBJ2-1	TRBV7-9	NA
CASSPPVGLAGSSYEQYF	TGTGCCAGCAGTCCCCCGGTGGGACTAGCGGGGAGCTCCTACGAGCAGTACTTC	many	TRBJ2-7	TRBV2	TRBD2